Shown below are 26 T cell receptor beta chains from a single sample sequenced in a study of cytomegalovirus exposure and HLA in healthy donors. The PCR employed 60 Vbeta primers together with 13 Jbeta primers. Sequencing was performed with immunoSEQ multiplex PCR; in TCRdb, only in-frame clones are kept and a portion is missing. The repertoire holds fewer than 250,000 clones, with roughly 80% as singletons. Sequencing was carried out using PBMCs. These receptor sequences come from a male donor in good health and CMV-seronegative.

The V and J genes are TRBV5-1 and TRBJ2-7, with 7 nucleotides matching TRBD2. V lost 0 bases and J lost 6; bases outside the gene matches: 12. This CDR3 region has 16 residues. Germline V gives CDR1 SGHRS, CDR2 YFSETQ. CDR3 nucleotide sequence: TGCGCCAGCAGCTTGGACGGCCGGGGGGTCCAGAGCGAGCAGTACTTC. The encoded protein is CASSLDGRGVQSEQYF. The entire variable domain, with the rest obtained from reference TRBV5-1 and TRBJ2-7, is as follows: KAGVTQTPRYLIKTRGQQVTLSCSPISGHRSVSWYQQTPGQGLQFLFEYFSETQRNKGNFPGRFSGRQFSNSRSEMNVSTLELGDSALYLCASSLDGRGVQSEQYFGPGTRLTVT.

The chain employs TRBV7-3 and TRBJ1-2; 7 positions agree with TRBD1. Germline V CDR1 and CDR2: SGHTA, FQGTGA. J gave up 8 bases and V 1 base, and 7 bases lay outside the gene matches. The CDR3 has 14 residues. CDR3 loop: CASSLNRGGEGYTF. CDR3 in DNA: TGTGCCAGCAGCTTAAACAGGGGCGGGGAGGGCTACACCTTC.

The chain joins TRBV4-1 to TRBJ1-3; D unresolved. The V gene lost 3 bases and the J gene lost 0 bases, with 15 bases spanning the gap. The CDR3 sequence is 17 residues long. Germline V gene data show CDR1 as MGHRA and CDR2 as YSYEKL. The CDR3, as DNA: TGCGCCAGCAGCCAGCGAGGAGGGCGGCTCTCTGGAAACACCATATATTTT. Translation: CASSQRGGRLSGNTIYF.

The gene calls are TRBV6-1 and TRBJ2-2, with TRBD2 identical over 8 bases. Germline CDR1 reads MNHNS; CDR2 reads SASEGT. CDR3 size: 16 residues. V shed 2 bases, J shed 3 bases, and the junction held 5 bases outside the gene matches. CDR3 in amino acids: CASSESSGGDTGELFF. The CDR3 bases are TGTGCCAGCAGTGAATCATCGGGAGGGGACACCGGGGAGCTGTTTTTT.

V and J are TRBV28 and TRBJ2-1; D remains ambiguous. The V and J ends lost 4 bases and 6 bases respectively, with 4 bases between them. CDR1 is MDHEN and CDR2 is SYDVKM in the germline V gene. This CDR3 spans 11 amino acids. CDR3 sequence (DNA): TGTGCCAGCAGTTATCTCAATGAGCAGTTCTTC. This codes for CASSYLNEQFF.

The chain employs TRBV18 and TRBJ2-5, with D tentatively TRBD2 (6 bases). CDR1 and CDR2 from the germline V gene are KGHSH and LQKENI. The CDR3 is 14 amino acids. V lost 4 bases, J lost 2 bases, and 11 bases lay in between. The CDR3 DNA sequence: TGTGCCAGCTCACGCGGGACGGGACAAGAGACCCAGTACTTC. Amino acids: CASSRGTGQETQYF.

The CDR3 is CASSQGATGNTIYF. The CDR3, as DNA: TGTGCCAGCTCTCAGGGGGCAACGGGAAACACCATATATTTT. The chain uses TRBV19 and TRBJ1-3; TRBD1 matches 8 bases. Trimming cost V 9 bases and J 4 bases; bases outside gene matches: 8. Germline CDR1 and CDR2: LNHDA and SQIVND (reference sequence). CDR3 length equals 14 residues.

The chain employs TRBV11-2 and TRBJ1-5; D perhaps matches TRBD1 (6 bases). The CDR3 runs to 14 residues. Germline V gene lookup returns CDR1 SGHAT and CDR2 FQNNGV. The V gene lost 2 bases and the J gene lost 3 bases, with 8 bases spanning the gap. The CDR3, as DNA: TGTGCCAGCAGCTTATCAGGGGACAATCAGCCCCAGCATTTT. Amino acids: CASSLSGDNQPQHF.

This clone was counted once. The chain has TRBV19 and TRBJ1-2; weak D call: TRBD1 (6 bases). The V and J ends lost 2 bases and 8 bases respectively, with 15 bases between them. This CDR3 spans 14 amino acids. Germline V gene lookup returns CDR1 LNHDA and CDR2 SQIVND (reference sequence). The CDR3 reads CASSIQGRQGGYTF. The CDR3 DNA reads as TGTGCCAGTAGTATACAGGGGCGGCAAGGCGGCTACACCTTC.

The gene calls are TRBV6-5 and TRBJ1-5, with 8 bases matching TRBD1. CDR3 length: 15 amino acids. The germline V gene encodes CDR1 MNHEY and CDR2 SVGAGI. The V segment lost 5 bases and the J segment 2 bases; nucleotides outside the gene matches: 5. Here the CDR3 DNA reads TGTGCCAGCAGTGGCTCAGGGGGCCGCAATCAGCCCCAGCATTTT. Protein: CASSGSGGRNQPQHF.

The chain couples TRBV4-1 to TRBJ2-3, with unresolved D. V was cut by 0 bases and J by 2 bases, with 6 bases left in between. This CDR3 has 14 residues. Looked up from germline, CDR1 is MGHRA and CDR2 is YSYEKL. CDR3 loop: CASSQDRSTDTQYF. As DNA, the CDR3 is TGCGCCAGCAGCCAAGATCGGTCCACAGATACGCAGTATTTT.

This chain uses TRBV5-8 with TRBJ2-7; tentative D call: TRBD2 (6 bases). The V end lost 0 bases, the J end lost 7 bases, and 14 bases lay between the germline ends. The CDR3 consists of 14 residues. Germline loops: CDR1 SGHTS, CDR2 YDEGEE. The CDR3 DNA follows: TGTGCCAGCAGCTTGGACCCAGGGAGGTGGGAGCAGTACTTC. This codes for CASSLDPGRWEQYF.

The rearrangement links TRBV28 to TRBJ1-5; 10 bases are shared with TRBD1. V trimming: 2 bases; J trimming: 5 bases; junction bases outside the gene matches: 0. The germline gives CDR1 MDHEN, CDR2 SYDVKM. The CDR3 sequence is 14 residues long. This CDR3 reads CASSLGTGDQPQHF. For the CDR3, the DNA is TGTGCCAGCAGTTTAGGGACAGGGGATCAGCCCCAGCATTTT.

The chain recombines TRBV20-1 with TRBJ2-7, with D uncertain. This CDR3 is 11 amino acids long. The V and J ends lost 6 bases and 3 bases respectively, with 9 bases between them. Germline V gives CDR1 DFQATT, CDR2 SNEGSKA (reference sequence). The CDR3 coding sequence is TGCAGTGCCCCCAATCACTACGAGCAGTACTTC. It encodes CSAPNHYEQYF.

The CDR3 nucleotides are TGTGCCAGCAGCTTAGTTCTACAGCGGGAGGGATCCGAGCAGTACTTC. Translated, it gives CASSLVLQREGSEQYF. The chain uses TRBV7-8 and TRBJ2-7, with 10 bases that match TRBD2. This CDR3 comprises 16 residues. Germline-derived CDR1 and CDR2 are SGHVS and FQNEAQ. The V gene end was trimmed by 1 base and the J gene end by 6 bases; junction bases not matched to a gene: 9.

This clone was recorded a few times. The chain carries TRBV5-4 and TRBJ2-2; 8 nucleotides agree with TRBD1. Germline CDR1 SGHNT, CDR2 YYREEE (reference sequence). This CDR3 has 15 residues. The trim removed 4 bases at V and 5 bases at J, leaving 7 bases unmatched. CDR3 nucleotide sequence: TGTGCCAGCAGCGCCGGACAGGGATTAACCGGGGAGCTGTTTTTT. It is translated as CASSAGQGLTGELFF.

This chain links TRBV19 with TRBJ2-1; weak D call: TRBD2 (5 bases). This CDR3 region has 14 residues. Germline V CDR1 and CDR2: LNHDA, SQIVND (reference sequence). Between the trimmed V and J ends, which lost 1 base and 8 bases, there was a span of 12 bases. This CDR3 reads CASSIGGGYDEQFF. The CDR3 DNA sequence: TGTGCCAGTAGTATAGGTGGCGGGTACGATGAGCAGTTCTTC.

The rearrangement joins TRBV7-3 to TRBJ2-3; 7 nucleotides align to TRBD2. The CDR3 extends over 12 amino acids. The germline V gene encodes CDR1 SGHTA and CDR2 FQGTGA. Germline trimming cut 1 base from V and 10 bases from J; bases unmatched to any gene: 2. The CDR3 protein is CASSLKAGAQYF. CDR3 bases: TGTGCCAGCAGCTTAAAGGCGGGGGCGCAGTATTTT.

This chain uses TRBV5-1 with TRBJ2-1; no reliable D call. V was cut by 0 bases and J by 4 bases, with 5 bases left in between. The CDR3 covers 13 residues. The germline V gene encodes CDR1 SGHRS and CDR2 YFSETQ. The CDR3 nucleotides are TGCGCCAGCAGCTTGGGGCAATACAATGAGCAGTTCTTC. As protein: CASSLGQYNEQFF.

This clone was observed once. This chain uses TRBV19 with TRBJ2-3; D might be TRBD2 (5 bases). Per germline, CDR1 LNHDA and CDR2 SQIVND (reference sequence). The CDR3 has 13 residues. Trimming pared 5 bases from V and 1 base from J, leaving 7 bases between. The CDR3 spells CASSEGRTDTQYF. CDR3 DNA: TGTGCCAGTAGTGAGGGCCGCACAGATACGCAGTATTTT.

The genes are TRBV5-1 and TRBJ1-1; 8 bases agree with TRBD1. Germline-derived CDR1 and CDR2 are SGHRS and YFSETQ. The CDR3 contains 15 residues. V trimming: 4 bases; J trimming: 0 bases; junction bases outside the gene matches: 5. CDR3: CASSNGQGMNTEAFF. CDR3 coding DNA: TGCGCCAGCAGCAATGGACAGGGCATGAACACTGAAGCTTTCTTT.

This sequence joins TRBV7-7 and TRBJ2-7; 9 bases are shared with TRBD1. Germline CDR1 reads SSHAT; CDR2 reads FNYEAQ (reference sequence). The CDR3 sequence is 15 residues long. The J segment lost 5 bases and the V segment lost 1 base, leaving 6 bases of the junction unmatched. Here the CDR3 reads CASSLGTGVADEQYF. Here the CDR3 DNA reads TGTGCCAGCAGCTTAGGGACAGGGGTTGCGGACGAGCAGTACTTC.

The chain couples TRBV28 to TRBJ2-5; 7 bases fit TRBD2. The germline CDR1 and CDR2 sequences are MDHEN and SYDVKM. Trimming removed 2 bases from V and 5 bases from J; junction bases left unmatched: 11. The CDR3 is 16 residues long. CDR3 sequence: CASSLTGGSNAETQYF. Here the CDR3 DNA reads TGTGCCAGCAGTTTAACTGGCGGGAGTAATGCGGAGACCCAGTACTTC.

Worth noting for this clone: At one boundary the junction diverges from the germline segment, which might be a read error. The rearrangement uses TRBV4-1 and TRBJ2-5; maybe TRBD1 (6 bases). TRBJ2-7 matches the DNA end more closely, so the J call is doubtful. Germline-derived CDR1 and CDR2 are MGHRA and YSYEKL. The CDR3 is 15 residues long. For the CDR3, the DNA is TGCGCCAGCAGCCCTGGACAGAAGGGTTCCTCCGAGCAGTACTTC. It encodes CASSPGQKGSSEQYF.

The rearrangement links TRBV5-4 to TRBJ1-6; D is unresolved. Trimming cost V 0 bases and J 0 bases, with 4 bases left between them. Germline values: CDR1 SGHNT, CDR2 YYREEE (reference sequence). This CDR3 has 15 amino acids. As DNA, the CDR3 is TGTGCCAGCAGCTTGGGCAGCTCCTATAATTCACCCCTCCACTTT. It translates to CASSLGSSYNSPLHF. Full variable domain (rest looked up from reference TRBV5-4 and TRBJ1-6): ETGVTQSPTHLIKTRGQQVTLRCSSQSGHNTVSWYQQALGQGPQFIFQYYREEENGRGNFPPRFSGLQFPNYSSELNVNALELDDSALYLCASSLGSSYNSPLHFGNGTRLTVT.

The V and J genes are TRBV7-8 and TRBJ1-2; 7 bases map to TRBD1. This CDR3 spans 14 amino acids. CDR1 and CDR2 (germline): SGHVS, FQNEAQ. V dropped 1 base and J dropped 8; count of bases not matched to a gene: 7. The CDR3 loop is CASSLVTGVGGYTF. The DNA of the CDR3 is TGTGCCAGCAGCTTAGTTACAGGGGTAGGCGGCTACACCTTC. Combining the CDR3 with reference TRBV7-8 and TRBJ1-2 gives the whole variable domain GAGVSQSPRYKVAKRGQDVALRCDPISGHVSLFWYQQALGQGPEFLTYFQNEAQLDKSGLPSDRFFAERPEGSVSTLKIQRTQQEDSAVYLCASSLVTGVGGYTFGSGTRLTVV.